A selection of T cell receptor beta chains follows, all from one sample in a study of blood T cell repertoires in COVID-19. Some clones are missing from TCRdb's copy, which holds only in-frame ones; the method was immunoSEQ multiplex PCR. Of some 210,000 clones in the sample, around 83% were seen once. The specimen sequenced was peripheral blood. The source is a man aged 50-60 years with active or convalescent COVID-19. The CDR3 runs from the conserved cysteine through the conserved F or W. Fields, in order: V gene, CDR3 protein.

TRBV5-4 CASSLGGQGYNSPLHF
TRBV4-1 CASSQEHREGQETQYF
TRBV29-1 CSVGAGFTGELFF
TRBV6-2/TRBV6-3 CASSYDSISDTQYF
TRBV5-4 CASSLYKYSNQPQHF
TRBV30 CAWRAGLGGTEAFF
TRBV2 CASRQTPTSGELSQYF
TRBV7-9 CASSHSVVSGANVLTF
TRBV19 CASTLGQGIDEQFF
TRBV7-8 CASSLAGTSGRPPDTQYF
TRBV5-1 CASSRDRLTGELFF
TRBV4-3 CASSQGGRRAGDTQYF
TRBV6-5 CASSSQQETQYF
TRBV6-5 CASSYSSLVETQYF
TRBV29-1 CSVGGLAGHNEQFF
TRBV7-2 CASSLRLAGASQETQYF
TRBV30 CARDTRDRVSGANVLTF
TRBV6-5 CASSLTGQENSPLHF
TRBV27 CASSSGVASVYYGYTF
TRBV27 CASSWGNSPLHF
TRBV15 CATSPKIAGERAYEQYF
TRBV27 CASSLYPSQGALGYGYTF
TRBV28 CATRTGIVEQYF
TRBV5-4 CASSFSVNTGKLFF
TRBV30 CAWAADRGTEAFF
TRBV7-6 CASSLGQRNTEAFF
TRBV5-4 CASSLGGVGYEQYF
TRBV3-1/TRBV3-2 CASGQEGGLSTDTQYF
TRBV19 CASSIGLVVSYEQYF
TRBV7-2 CASSLAGGRDTQYF
TRBV20-1 CSASSGRGQPQHF
TRBV6-1 CASSEPPGLAFF
TRBV5-1 CASSLAASGGSTDTQYF
TRBV4-1 CASSQVGYGYTF
TRBV5-4 CASSLVRQLRRNEQFF